The 12 T cell receptor beta chains listed next were all sequenced from one sample in a study of blood T cells in healthy people across ages. A second PCR, run for about 7 to 12 cycles, used a sample-barcoded 5' primer plus a J-beta primer mix. TCRdb re-analysed the 5' RACE reads in MiXCR, keeping a single row per CDR3 protein. The table includes around 1.5 million distinct CDR3 sequences, 35% to 45% detected once. Input material: blood. The origin of the receptors is a young woman in good health.

In its sample, this clonotype was seen many times. The chain carries TRBV3-1 and TRBJ2-1; D may be TRBD2 (5 bases). V shed 1 base and J shed 1 base, with 11 bases lying between them. Germline assignment: CDR1 LGHDT and CDR2 YNNKEL (reference sequence). The CDR3 contains 16 residues. The CDR3 DNA is TGTGCCAGCAGCCAAGGTGGGAGTGAGTCCTACAATGAGCAGTTCTTC. It translates to CASSQGGSESYNEQFF.

This clonotype showed up just a few times. V and J are TRBV7-9 and TRBJ2-6; no reliable D call. V was shortened by 1 base and J by 0 bases, with 13 bases between the two germline ends. This CDR3 spans 18 amino acids. Germline CDR1 SEHNR, CDR2 FQNEAQ (reference sequence). CDR3 protein: CASSLVIGFFSGANVLTF. In DNA form, the CDR3 reads TGTGCCAGCAGCTTAGTCATCGGGTTCTTCTCTGGGGCCAACGTCCTGACTTTC.

The chain carries TRBV21-1 and TRBJ2-1; the table's D call of TRBD2 was not tested on the DNA. TRBV21-1 represents a pseudogene. This CDR3 region has 17 residues. CDR3 sequence: CASPDLYSGLILREQFF. CDR3 nucleotides: TGTGCCAGCCCCGACTTATATAGCGGGTTAATCCTGCGTGAGCAGTTCTTC.

This clonotype was seen only a few times. The chain uses TRBV6-2 or TRBV6-3 and TRBJ1-5; possible D gene TRBD1, 5 bases. The CDR3 has 14 amino acids. Trimming pared 5 bases from V and 3 bases from J, leaving 11 bases between. Germline-derived CDR1 and CDR2 are MNHEY and SVGEGT. CDR3 residues: CASSPQGDNQPQHF. The DNA of the CDR3 is TGTGCCAGCAGTCCCCAGGGTGACAATCAGCCCCAGCATTTT.

This chain connects TRBV7-2 to TRBJ1-2; D not resolved. This CDR3 is 13 amino acids long. The germline V and J ends were trimmed by 8 bases and 3 bases, with 13 bases remaining between them. Germline V gene sequence: CDR1 SGHTA, CDR2 FQGNSA. The CDR3 bases are TGTGCCAGCCGGGTCTTAAAAGACTATGGCTACACCTTC. As protein: CASRVLKDYGYTF.

This clonotype was picked up a small number of times. V is TRBV12-3 or TRBV12-4 and J is TRBJ1-4; unclear D gene. This CDR3 has 12 residues. The ends were cut back, 6 bases at V and 3 bases at J, with 5 bases in the middle. The CDR3 bases are TGTGCCAGCAGGGTATCTAATGAAAAACTGTTTTTT. This sequence encodes CASRVSNEKLFF.

The chain uses TRBV12-3 or TRBV12-4 and TRBJ2-5; D unresolved. This CDR3 has 11 residues. Trimming took 7 bases from V and 11 from J, leaving 14 bases between them. In DNA form, the CDR3 reads TGTGCCAGCAAGGCGTACAATGAGCAGTACTTC. This gives the protein CASKAYNEQYF.

This clonotype was found once. An end of the junction differs from the germline gene, which may be a read error. This chain uses TRBV3-1 with TRBJ2-1; no clear D. CDR3 length: 14 amino acids. Germline values: CDR1 LGHDT, CDR2 YNNKEL (reference sequence). The CDR3 sequence is CAGSQDPRYNEQFF. CDR3 sequence (DNA): TGTGCCGGCAGCCAAGACCCCCGATACAATGAGCAGTTCTTC.

The genes are TRBV5-1 and TRBJ2-4; maybe TRBD1 (6 bases). CDR3 length: 14 residues. V lost 2 bases and J lost 13, with 19 bases in between. Germline assignment: CDR1 SGHRS and CDR2 YFSETQ. The CDR3 DNA is TGCGCCAGCAGCTTACAGGGTACTTACAATGAGCAGTACTTC. Encoded protein: CASSLQGTYNEQYF.

The chain carries TRBV25-1 and TRBJ2-7; TRBD2 is a possible D gene (5 bases). The germline V and J ends were trimmed by 6 bases and 3 bases, with 15 bases remaining between them. Germline lookup yields CDR1 MGHDK and CDR2 SYGVNS. The CDR3 runs to 14 residues. Here the CDR3 DNA reads TGTGCCAGCAGCGAGGGAGCGCCAAACTACGAGCAGTACTTC. This encodes CASSEGAPNYEQYF.

This clonotype was picked up one time. The chain has TRBV20-1 and TRBJ2-5; 11 bases fit TRBD1. This CDR3 comprises 18 residues. The trim removed 2 bases at V and 2 bases at J, leaving 13 bases unmatched. Germline values: CDR1 DFQATT, CDR2 SNEGSKA (reference sequence). The CDR3 loop reads CSARSVPGQGGAQETQYF. CDR3 DNA sequence: TGCAGTGCTAGATCGGTCCCGGGACAGGGGGGCGCGCAAGAGACCCAGTACTTC.

This clonotype has only one observation. The chain has TRBV18 and TRBJ2-7; TRBD1 might be the D (6 bases). V was trimmed by 6 bases and J by 0 bases, leaving 15 bases between them. The CDR3 totals 15 residues. Germline V gives CDR1 KGHSH, CDR2 LQKENI. The CDR3 sequence is CASSTGQQNSYEQYF. The CDR3 DNA follows: TGTGCCAGCTCTACCGGACAGCAAAACTCCTACGAGCAGTACTTC.